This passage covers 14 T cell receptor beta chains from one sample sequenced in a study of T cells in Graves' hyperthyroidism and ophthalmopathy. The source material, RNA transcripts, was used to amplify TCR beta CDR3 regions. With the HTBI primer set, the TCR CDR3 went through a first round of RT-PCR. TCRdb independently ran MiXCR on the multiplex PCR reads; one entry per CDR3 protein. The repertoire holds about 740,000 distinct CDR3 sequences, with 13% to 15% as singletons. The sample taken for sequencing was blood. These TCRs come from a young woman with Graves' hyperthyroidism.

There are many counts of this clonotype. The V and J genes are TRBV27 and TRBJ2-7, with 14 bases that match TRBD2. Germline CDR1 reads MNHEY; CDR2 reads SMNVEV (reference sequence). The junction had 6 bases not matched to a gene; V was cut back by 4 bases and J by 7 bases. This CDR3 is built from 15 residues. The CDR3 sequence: CASSSGLAGGGEQYF. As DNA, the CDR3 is TGTGCCAGCAGTTCCGGACTAGCGGGAGGCGGAGAGCAGTACTTC.

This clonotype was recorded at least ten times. The CDR3 is CSHTGLTTYEQYF. The CDR3 DNA reads TGCAGCCATACCGGGCTAACTACCTACGAGCAGTACTTC. This chain links TRBV20-1 with TRBJ2-7, with D unclear. Germline V CDR1 and CDR2: DFQATT, SNEGSKA (reference sequence). This CDR3 is 13 amino acids long.

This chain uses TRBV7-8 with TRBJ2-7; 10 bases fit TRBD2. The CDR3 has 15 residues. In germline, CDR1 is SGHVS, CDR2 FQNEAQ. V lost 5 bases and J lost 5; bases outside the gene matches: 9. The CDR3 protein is CASSPTGLAIHEQYF. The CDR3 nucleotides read TGTGCCAGCAGCCCCACGGGACTAGCGATCCACGAGCAGTACTTC.

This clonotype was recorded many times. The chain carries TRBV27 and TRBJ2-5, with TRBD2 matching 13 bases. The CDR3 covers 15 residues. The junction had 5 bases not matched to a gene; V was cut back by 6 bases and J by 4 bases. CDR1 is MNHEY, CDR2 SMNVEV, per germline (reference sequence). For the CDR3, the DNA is TGTGCCAGCAGCCCCGGGACTAGCGGGACAGAGACCCAGTACTTC. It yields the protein CASSPGTSGTETQYF.

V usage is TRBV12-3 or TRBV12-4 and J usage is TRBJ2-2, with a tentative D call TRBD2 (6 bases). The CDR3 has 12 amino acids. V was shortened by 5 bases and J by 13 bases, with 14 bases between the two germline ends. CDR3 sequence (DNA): TGTGCCAGCAGTGGGCTAGCGCCAGCGCTGTTTTTT. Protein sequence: CASSGLAPALFF.

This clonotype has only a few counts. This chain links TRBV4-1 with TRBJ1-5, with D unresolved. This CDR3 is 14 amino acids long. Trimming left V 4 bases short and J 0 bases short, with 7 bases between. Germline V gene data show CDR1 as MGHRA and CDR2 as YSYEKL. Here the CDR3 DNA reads TGCGCCAGCAGCCCACAGAGTAGCAATCAGCCCCAGCATTTT. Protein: CASSPQSSNQPQHF.

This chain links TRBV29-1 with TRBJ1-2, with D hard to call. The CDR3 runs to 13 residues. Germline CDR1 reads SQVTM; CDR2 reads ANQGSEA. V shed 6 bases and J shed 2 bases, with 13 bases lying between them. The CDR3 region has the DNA TGCAGCGTCCGTCTCGGGATAAACTATGGCTACACCTTC. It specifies CSVRLGINYGYTF.

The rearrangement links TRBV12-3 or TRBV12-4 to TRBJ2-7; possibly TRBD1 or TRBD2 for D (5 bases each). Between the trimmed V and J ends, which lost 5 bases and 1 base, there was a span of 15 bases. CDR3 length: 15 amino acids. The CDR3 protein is CASSQGTALSYEQYF. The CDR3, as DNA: TGTGCCAGCAGTCAAGGGACGGCCCTGTCCTACGAGCAGTACTTC.

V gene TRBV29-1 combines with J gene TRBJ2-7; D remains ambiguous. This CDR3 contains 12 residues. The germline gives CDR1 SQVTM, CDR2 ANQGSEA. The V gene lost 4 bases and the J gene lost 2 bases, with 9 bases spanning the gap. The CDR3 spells CSVGPGAYEQYF. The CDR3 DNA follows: TGCAGCGTTGGACCAGGCGCCTACGAGCAGTACTTC.

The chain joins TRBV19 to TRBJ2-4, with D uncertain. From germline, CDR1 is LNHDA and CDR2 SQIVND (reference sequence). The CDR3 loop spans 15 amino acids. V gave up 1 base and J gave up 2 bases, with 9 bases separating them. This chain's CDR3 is CASSIVGSPKNIQYF. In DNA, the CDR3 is TGTGCCAGTAGTATAGTTGGGTCCCCCAAAAACATTCAGTACTTC.

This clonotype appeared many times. This CDR3 reads CASSPLTGRAYEQYF. CDR3 nucleotides: TGTGCCAGCAGCCCATTGACAGGGAGGGCCTACGAGCAGTACTTC. The chain uses TRBV27 and TRBJ2-7; D tentatively reads TRBD1 or TRBD2 (7 bases each). The CDR3 totals 15 residues. V dropped 6 bases and J dropped 2 bases, with 17 bases sitting between them. CDR1 and CDR2 (germline): MNHEY, SMNVEV (reference sequence).

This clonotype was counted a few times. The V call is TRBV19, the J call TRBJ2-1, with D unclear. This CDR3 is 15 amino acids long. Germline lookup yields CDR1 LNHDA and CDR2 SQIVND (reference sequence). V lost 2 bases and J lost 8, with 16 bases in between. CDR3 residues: CASSIWKEGRDEQFF. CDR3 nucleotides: TGTGCCAGTAGTATATGGAAGGAAGGGCGCGATGAGCAGTTCTTC.

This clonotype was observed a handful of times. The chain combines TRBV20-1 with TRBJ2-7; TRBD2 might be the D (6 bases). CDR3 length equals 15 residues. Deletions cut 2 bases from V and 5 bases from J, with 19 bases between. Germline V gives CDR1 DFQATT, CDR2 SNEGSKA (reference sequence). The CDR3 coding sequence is TGCAGTGCTAGAAGTATGGAGGGCCTCGGGGACGAGCAGTACTTC. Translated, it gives CSARSMEGLGDEQYF.

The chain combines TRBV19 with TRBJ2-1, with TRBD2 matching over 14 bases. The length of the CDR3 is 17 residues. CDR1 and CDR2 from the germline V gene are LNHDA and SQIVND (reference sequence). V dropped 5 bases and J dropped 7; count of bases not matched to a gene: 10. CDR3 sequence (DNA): TGTGCCAGTAGTCACCGGACTAGCGGGAGGCTGGGTAATGAGCAGTTCTTC. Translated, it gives CASSHRTSGRLGNEQFF.